Presented here are 26 T cell receptor beta chains from one specimen sequenced in a study of blood T cells in healthy people across ages. Together with a sample-barcoded 5' primer, a J-beta primer mix was included in a second PCR lasting roughly 6 to 12 cycles. Each CDR3 protein gets one entry after TCRdb re-called the 5' RACE reads with MiXCR. The repertoire includes more than 600,000 distinct CDR3 sequences, more than 20% of them detected once, and 9.4% sits in the top ten. The same specimen was also included in a second study, on T cells of mothers and their children.

Specimen: blood. Receptors were obtained from a boy younger than 18 in good health.

The table lists this clonotype with a few counts. The chain joins TRBV15 to TRBJ2-1; 7 bases agree with TRBD2. Near its end, the DNA agrees better with TRBJ2-5, so the J call may be wrong. The V gene's germline CDR1 is LNHNV and CDR2 YYDKDF (reference sequence). There are 13 residues in the CDR3. The CDR3 region is CATSLGTKETQYF. CDR3 nucleotides: TGTGCCACCAGCCTGGGGACTAAAGAGACCCAGTACTTC.

This clonotype has a handful of counts. The J gene is TRBJ1-1, the V gene TRBV13; no clear D. The CDR3 is 15 residues long. Germline assignment: CDR1 PRHDT and CDR2 FYEKMQ (reference sequence). Trimming removed 5 bases at V and 3 bases at J, with 16 bases between. CDR3 loop: CASSHLGLGDTEAFF. The DNA for the CDR3 is TGTGCCAGCAGCCATCTGGGCCTCGGGGACACTGAAGCTTTCTTT. Variable domain in full (rest from reference TRBV13 and TRBJ1-1): AAGVIQSPRHLIKEKRETATLKCYPIPRHDTVYWYQQGPGQDPQFLISFYEKMQSDKGSIPDRFSAQQFSDYHSELNMSSLELGDSALYFCASSHLGLGDTEAFFGQGTRLTVV.

This clonotype was observed a handful of times. The chain joins TRBV2 to TRBJ2-2, with a weak D call TRBD1 (5 bases). Germline CDR1 is SNHLY and CDR2 is FYNNEI. The V end lost 6 bases, the J end lost 5 bases, and 16 bases lay between the germline ends. This CDR3 is built from 15 residues. CDR3: CASRRGKLTTGELFF. CDR3 nucleotides: TGTGCCAGCAGAAGGGGCAAGCTAACGACCGGGGAGCTGTTTTTT. The full variable domain, in which reference TRBV2 and TRBJ2-2 provide the parts outside the CDR3, is EPEVTQTPSHQVTQMGQEVILRCVPISNHLYFYWYRQILGQKVEFLVSFYNNEISEKSEIFDDQFSVERPDGSNFTLKIRSTKLEDSAMYFCASRRGKLTTGELFFGEGSRLTVL.

The chain employs TRBV6-2 or TRBV6-3 and TRBJ2-7, with D maybe TRBD1 (6 bases). There are 13 residues in the CDR3. The V end lost 7 bases, the J end lost 8 bases, and 18 bases lay between the germline ends. CDR1 is MNHEY, CDR2 SVGEGT, per germline. For the CDR3, the DNA is TGTGCCAGCACCCTCCCCCCAGGGGTCAAGCAGTACTTC. Protein product: CASTLPPGVKQYF.

The V and J genes are TRBV4-1 and TRBJ2-2; perhaps TRBD2 as D (5 bases). CDR3 length equals 15 residues. CDR1 is MGHRA, CDR2 YSYEKL, per germline. Trimming took off 0 bases at V and 7 bases at J, with 12 bases between the two ends. The chain's CDR3 is CASSQDPEGLGELFF. The CDR3 DNA sequence: TGCGCCAGCAGCCAAGACCCAGAGGGTCTCGGGGAGCTGTTTTTT.

CDR3 coding DNA: TGTGCCAGCAGGGAACGCTACGAGCAGTACTTC. Translating gives CASRERYEQYF. V usage is TRBV6-5 and J usage is TRBJ2-5; unclear D gene. Matching the DNA end better, TRBJ2-7 makes the J call doubtful. Germline V gene sequence: CDR1 MNHEY, CDR2 SVGAGI. The CDR3 is 11 residues long.

CDR3 residues: CASNEVRGETQYF. CDR3 bases: TGTGCCAGCAATGAGGTCCGAGGGGAGACCCAGTACTTC. The rearrangement joins TRBV6-5 to TRBJ2-5; TRBD2 might be the D (5 bases). V was shortened by 7 bases and J by 5 bases, with 14 bases between the two germline ends. The CDR3 covers 13 residues. Germline values: CDR1 MNHEY, CDR2 SVGAGI.

This clonotype was detected a few times. The chain is built from TRBV29-1 and TRBJ2-3, with TRBD2 as a possible D gene (5 bases). Trimming pared 3 bases from V and 6 bases from J, leaving 19 bases between. Per the germline V gene, CDR1 is SQVTM and CDR2 is ANQGSEA. The CDR3 has 15 amino acids. For the CDR3, the DNA is TGCAGCGTTGACGCTTCGGACTCTTCGTATGATACGCAGTATTTT. Its protein product is CSVDASDSSYDTQYF.

The chain joins TRBV29-1 to TRBJ1-3; no clear D. Per germline, CDR1 SQVTM and CDR2 ANQGSEA. This CDR3 spans 11 amino acids. V gave up 7 bases and J gave up 4 bases, with 8 bases separating them. CDR3 bases: TGCAGCGCCGGACTGGGAAACACCATATATTTT. Encoded protein: CSAGLGNTIYF.

The sample holds a few counts of this clonotype. This sequence joins TRBV27 and TRBJ2-7, with D maybe TRBD2 (5 bases). The CDR3 sequence is 14 residues long. With 2 bases removed from V and 3 bases from J, the gap between germline ends came to 11 bases. Germline assignment: CDR1 MNHEY and CDR2 SMNVEV (reference sequence). CDR3 region: CASSLGLPDYEQYF. The CDR3 DNA is TGTGCCAGCAGTTTAGGACTCCCAGACTACGAGCAGTACTTC.

The chain has TRBV12-3 or TRBV12-4 and TRBJ1-5, with 10 bases lining up with TRBD1. The V segment lost 5 bases and the J segment 7 bases; nucleotides outside the gene matches: 8. This CDR3 region has 15 residues. The CDR3 loop is CASSLRDRGDQPQHF. The CDR3 nucleotides read TGTGCCAGCAGTCTCCGGGACAGGGGCGACCAGCCCCAGCATTTT.

This clonotype was observed a few times. CDR3 in DNA: TGTGCCAGCAGCGGGGTTGCTAGCACAGATACGCAGTATTTT. It codes for CASSGVASTDTQYF. The chain couples TRBV7-3 to TRBJ2-3; no definite D call. The ends were cut back, 5 bases at V and 0 bases at J, with 9 bases in the middle. The CDR3 length is 14 residues. Germline lookup yields CDR1 SGHTA and CDR2 FQGTGA.

The chain uses TRBV28 and TRBJ2-7; D is undetermined. V was cut by 5 bases and J by 0 bases, with 11 bases left in between. The CDR3 totals 14 residues. The germline V gene has CDR1 MDHEN and CDR2 SYDVKM. The CDR3 DNA reads as TGTGCCAGCAGTCCCCTTCTGAGCTCCTACGAGCAGTACTTC. Protein: CASSPLLSSYEQYF.

This chain connects TRBV5-1 to TRBJ2-5, with a weak D call TRBD2 (6 bases). Deletions cut 4 bases from V and 5 bases from J, with 18 bases between. Germline V gives CDR1 SGHRS, CDR2 YFSETQ. The CDR3 loop spans 15 amino acids. The CDR3 sequence is CASSPGGQFQETQYF. The CDR3, as DNA: TGCGCCAGCAGCCCCGGAGGGCAGTTTCAGGAGACCCAGTACTTC.

The V gene is TRBV5-1, the J gene TRBJ2-2; 9 positions match TRBD1. V trimming: 0 bases; J trimming: 2 bases; junction bases outside the gene matches: 2. CDR1 SGHRS and CDR2 YFSETQ come from the germline V gene. The CDR3 covers 16 residues. CDR3 DNA: TGCGCCAGCAGCTTGGAGGGACAGGGAAACACCGGGGAGCTGTTTTTT. The encoded protein is CASSLEGQGNTGELFF. Full variable domain (missing parts from reference TRBV5-1 and TRBJ2-2): KAGVTQTPRYLIKTRGQQVTLSCSPISGHRSVSWYQQTPGQGLQFLFEYFSETQRNKGNFPGRFSGRQFSNSRSEMNVSTLELGDSALYLCASSLEGQGNTGELFFGEGSRLTVL.

This clonotype was picked up one time. The chain combines TRBV28 with TRBJ1-2; TRBD1 matches 7 bases. This CDR3 contains 13 residues. V shed 3 bases, J shed 10 bases, and the junction held 8 bases outside the gene matches. Germline V gene sequence: CDR1 MDHEN, CDR2 SYDVKM. Here the CDR3 reads CASSFSGTASYTF. CDR3 DNA sequence: TGTGCCAGCAGTTTCTCCGGGACAGCCTCCTACACCTTC.

The V call is TRBV5-1, the J call TRBJ1-5; D uncertain. The CDR3 has 16 residues. Germline V gene sequence: CDR1 SGHRS, CDR2 YFSETQ. V lost 0 bases and J lost 2, with 12 bases in between. The CDR3 DNA reads TGCGCCAGCAGCTTGGGCGAACTCGGAGGCAATCAGCCCCAGCATTTT. Translating gives CASSLGELGGNQPQHF. Full variable domain (outside the CDR3, taken from reference TRBV5-1 and TRBJ1-5): KAGVTQTPRYLIKTRGQQVTLSCSPISGHRSVSWYQQTPGQGLQFLFEYFSETQRNKGNFPGRFSGRQFSNSRSEMNVSTLELGDSALYLCASSLGELGGNQPQHFGDGTRLSIL.

The chain uses TRBV20-1 and TRBJ1-3, with D unresolved. The V gene's germline CDR1 is DFQATT and CDR2 SNEGSKA (reference sequence). With 3 bases removed from V and 4 bases from J, the gap between germline ends came to 4 bases. This CDR3 has 11 amino acids. CDR3 region: CSASQGNTIYF. The CDR3, as DNA: TGCAGTGCTAGTCAGGGAAACACCATATATTTT.

The J gene is TRBJ2-1, the V gene TRBV20-1; maybe TRBD1 (6 bases). The germline V gene has CDR1 DFQATT and CDR2 SNEGSKA (reference sequence). Trimming cost V 3 bases and J 2 bases, with 11 bases left between them. The CDR3 length is 14 residues. The CDR3 sequence is CSASGGSTYNEQFF. CDR3 DNA: TGCAGTGCTAGTGGGGGCAGTACCTACAATGAGCAGTTCTTC.

The chain is built from TRBV5-1 and TRBJ1-5, with D possibly being TRBD1 (6 bases). The V gene's germline CDR1 is SGHRS and CDR2 YFSETQ. The CDR3 extends over 15 amino acids. V was shortened by 5 bases and J by 2 bases, with 14 bases between the two germline ends. The CDR3: CASRQDPGGNQPQHF. The CDR3 DNA sequence: TGCGCCAGCAGACAAGATCCAGGGGGCAATCAGCCCCAGCATTTT. The full variable domain, in which reference TRBV5-1 and TRBJ1-5 provide the parts outside the CDR3, is KAGVTQTPRYLIKTRGQQVTLSCSPISGHRSVSWYQQTPGQGLQFLFEYFSETQRNKGNFPGRFSGRQFSNSRSEMNVSTLELGDSALYLCASRQDPGGNQPQHFGDGTRLSIL.

This chain uses TRBV4-1 with TRBJ2-5, with D perhaps matching TRBD2 (6 bases). Gene TRBJ2-7 matches the end of the DNA better, so the J call may be wrong. The germline V gene encodes CDR1 MGHRA and CDR2 YSYEKL. The CDR3 sequence is 16 residues long. CDR3 protein: CASSEKLAVSSYEQYF. In DNA form, the CDR3 reads TGCGCCAGCAGCGAAAAGTTAGCGGTAAGCTCCTACGAGCAGTACTTC.

CDR3 sequence reads: CASSSTSIGPSGANVLTF. The CDR3 region has the DNA TGTGCCAGCAGTAGTACAAGCATTGGCCCCTCTGGGGCCAACGTCCTGACTTTC. The chain links TRBV28 to TRBJ2-6, with unresolved D. V shed 5 bases and J shed 0 bases, with 17 bases lying between them. Germline lookup yields CDR1 MDHEN and CDR2 SYDVKM. CDR3 length: 18 residues.

This clonotype has more than one count but fewer than ten. The gene calls are TRBV28 and TRBJ2-5; D is unresolved. The J call may be faulty, since TRBJ2-7 better matches the DNA end. The CDR3 is 16 amino acids. Germline CDR1 MDHEN, CDR2 SYDVKM. The CDR3 DNA follows: TGTGCCAGCAGTTCCCCTCAGGCTTACAGCTCCTACGAGCAGTACTTC. Its protein product is CASSSPQAYSSYEQYF.

This clonotype was seen a handful of times. This rearrangement joins TRBV20-1 to TRBJ2-1; 11 nucleotides agree with TRBD1. The V gene's germline CDR1 is DFQATT and CDR2 SNEGSKA (reference sequence). CDR3 length equals 14 residues. V lost 5 bases and J lost 5; bases outside the gene matches: 5. The CDR3 is CSALPGQGDNEQFF. The CDR3 DNA follows: TGCAGTGCTTTACCGGGACAGGGGGACAATGAGCAGTTCTTC.

This clonotype was picked up a small number of times. The genes are TRBV7-2 and TRBJ1-5; D is unresolved. V was clipped by 3 bases and J by 5 bases, with 14 bases between them. The CDR3 loop spans 15 amino acids. Germline CDR1 reads SGHTA; CDR2 reads FQGNSA. The CDR3 loop reads CASSFMGDADQPQHF. CDR3 sequence (DNA): TGTGCCAGCAGCTTCATGGGCGACGCCGATCAGCCCCAGCATTTT. Complete variable domain (other parts from reference TRBV7-2 and TRBJ1-5): GAGVSQSPSNKVTEKGKDVELRCDPISGHTALYWYRQSLGQGLEFLIYFQGNSAPDKSGLPSDRFSAERTGGSVSTLTIQRTQQEDSAVYLCASSFMGDADQPQHFGDGTRLSIL.

This clonotype was seen a handful of times. CDR3 amino acids: CASSAKREGTDTQYF. CDR3 nucleotides: TGCGCCAGCAGCGCCAAGCGGGAAGGCACAGATACGCAGTATTTT. This rearrangement joins TRBV5-1 to TRBJ2-3; 7 nucleotides agree with TRBD2. Germline V lookup: CDR1 SGHRS, CDR2 YFSETQ. The CDR3 is made up of 15 amino acids. V shed 4 bases and J 1 base; nucleotides not matched to a gene: 6.